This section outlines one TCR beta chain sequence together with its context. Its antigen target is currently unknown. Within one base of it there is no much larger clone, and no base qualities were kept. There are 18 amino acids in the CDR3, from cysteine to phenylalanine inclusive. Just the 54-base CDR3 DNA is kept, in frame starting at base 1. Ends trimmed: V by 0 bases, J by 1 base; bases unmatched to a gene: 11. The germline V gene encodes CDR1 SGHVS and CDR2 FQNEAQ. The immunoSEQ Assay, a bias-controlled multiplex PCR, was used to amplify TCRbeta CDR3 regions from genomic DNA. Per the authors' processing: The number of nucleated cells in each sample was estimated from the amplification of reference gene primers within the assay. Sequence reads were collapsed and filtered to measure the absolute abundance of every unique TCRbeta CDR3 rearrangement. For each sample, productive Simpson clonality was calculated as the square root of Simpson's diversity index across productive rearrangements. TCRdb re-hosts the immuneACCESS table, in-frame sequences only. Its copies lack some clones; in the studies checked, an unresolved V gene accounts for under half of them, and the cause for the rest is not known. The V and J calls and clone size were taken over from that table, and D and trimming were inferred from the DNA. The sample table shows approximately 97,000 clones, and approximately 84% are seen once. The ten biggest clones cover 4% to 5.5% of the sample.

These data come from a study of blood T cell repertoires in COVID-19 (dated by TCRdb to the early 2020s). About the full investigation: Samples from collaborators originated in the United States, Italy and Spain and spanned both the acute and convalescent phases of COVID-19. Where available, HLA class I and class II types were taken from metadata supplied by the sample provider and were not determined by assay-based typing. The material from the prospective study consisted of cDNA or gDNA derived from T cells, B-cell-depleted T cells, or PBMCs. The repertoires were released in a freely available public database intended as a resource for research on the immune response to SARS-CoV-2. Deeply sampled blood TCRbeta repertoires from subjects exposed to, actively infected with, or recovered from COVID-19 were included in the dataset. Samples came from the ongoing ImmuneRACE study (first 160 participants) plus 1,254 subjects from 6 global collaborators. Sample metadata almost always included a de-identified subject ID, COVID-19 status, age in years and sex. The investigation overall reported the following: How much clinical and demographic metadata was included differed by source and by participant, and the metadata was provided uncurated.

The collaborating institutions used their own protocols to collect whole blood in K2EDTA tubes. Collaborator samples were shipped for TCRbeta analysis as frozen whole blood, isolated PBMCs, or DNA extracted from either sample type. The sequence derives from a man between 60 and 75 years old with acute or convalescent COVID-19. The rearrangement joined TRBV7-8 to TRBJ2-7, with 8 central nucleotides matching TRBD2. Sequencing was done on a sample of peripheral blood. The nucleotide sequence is TGTGCCAGCAGCTTAGCTCTGCGGGCTAGCGGGTTTTCCTACGAGCAGTACTTC. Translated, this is CASSLALRASGFSYEQYF.